This entry lists 26 T cell receptor beta chains sequenced from one sample in a study of cytomegalovirus exposure and HLA in healthy donors. 60 Vbeta and 13 Jbeta primers were used in PCR. Assay used: immunoSEQ multiplex PCR; TCRdb lists only in-frame clones, some missing. Of a few hundred thousand clones in the sample, about 75% were seen once. The sequencing sample was made of PBMCs. All receptors come from a young man in good health and CMV-seronegative.

In the case of this clone: Other DNA sequences in this sample translate to the same CDR3. The gene calls are TRBV28 and TRBJ1-2; possible D gene TRBD1, 6 bases. Germline V gene lookup returns CDR1 MDHEN and CDR2 SYDVKM. The CDR3 sequence is 13 residues long. Trimming stripped 1 base from V and 4 bases from J, with 7 bases between. CDR3 in DNA: TGTGCCAGCAGTTTATTAGGGGGCTATGGCTACACCTTC. It translates to CASSLLGGYGYTF.

The rearrangement uses TRBV5-4 and TRBJ2-7; D unclear. CDR1 is SGHNT and CDR2 is YYREEE in the germline V gene (reference sequence). This CDR3 contains 12 residues. V gave up 1 base and J gave up 5 bases, with 7 bases separating them. The CDR3 sequence: CASSLRSDEQYF. The DNA for the CDR3 is TGTGCCAGCAGCTTGCGTTCGGACGAGCAGTACTTC.

The chain uses TRBV19 and TRBJ2-3, with TRBD1 matching 10 bases. This CDR3 is 18 amino acids long. V trimming: 8 bases; J trimming: 2 bases; junction bases outside the gene matches: 16. Germline lookup yields CDR1 LNHDA and CDR2 SQIVND (reference sequence). The CDR3 nucleotides read TGTGCCAGTCTACAAACGCCCGGGACAGGGGATATCACAGATACGCAGTATTTT. Translated: CASLQTPGTGDITDTQYF.

CDR3 nucleotide sequence: TGTGCCAGCAGACAGGGGGTAGACACTGAAGCTTTCTTT. Its protein is CASRQGVDTEAFF. J is TRBJ1-1 and V is TRBV7-3; TRBD1 matches at 8 bases. CDR3 length equals 13 residues. V dropped 6 bases and J dropped 3; count of bases not matched to a gene: 3. Germline lookup yields CDR1 SGHTA and CDR2 FQGTGA.

The chain recombines TRBV11-1 with TRBJ2-5; 7 positions match TRBD2. Germline CDR1 SGHAT, CDR2 FQDESV (reference sequence). V dropped 5 bases and J dropped 11; count of bases not matched to a gene: 17. CDR3 length: 15 amino acids. DNA for the CDR3: TGTGCCAGCAGCCCCCTGTCTAGCGGCGGTTGGGAGCAGTACTTC. The encoded protein is CASSPLSSGGWEQYF.

This clone was seen a few times. The rearrangement uses TRBV15 and TRBJ1-1; possible D gene TRBD1, 5 bases. This CDR3 is 14 amino acids long. Between the trimmed V and J ends, which lost 3 bases and 1 base, there was a span of 9 bases. The germline gives CDR1 LNHNV, CDR2 YYDKDF (reference sequence). CDR3 region: CATSSFRENTEAFF. DNA for the CDR3: TGTGCCACCAGCAGTTTCAGGGAGAACACTGAAGCTTTCTTT.

J is TRBJ2-7 and V is TRBV27; 9 nucleotides match TRBD2. The ends lost 5 bases at V and 0 bases at J; junction bases unmatched: 5. This CDR3 is built from 15 residues. From germline, CDR1 is MNHEY and CDR2 SMNVEV (reference sequence). The CDR3: CASSAGLASSYEQYF. CDR3 in DNA: TGTGCCAGCAGTGCAGGACTAGCGAGCTCCTACGAGCAGTACTTC.

The genes are TRBV19 and TRBJ1-5, with 9 positions matching TRBD1. This CDR3 is 14 amino acids long. The J segment lost 6 bases and the V segment lost 7 bases, leaving 7 bases of the junction unmatched. Germline loops: CDR1 LNHDA, CDR2 SQIVND (reference sequence). CDR3 bases: TGTGCCAGTAATCTACAGGGGGCCAGTCAGCCCCAGCATTTT. It yields the protein CASNLQGASQPQHF.

The rearrangement joins TRBV9 to TRBJ1-1; a possible D gene is TRBD1 (6 bases). CDR1 and CDR2 (germline): SGDLS, YYNGEE. V shed 0 bases and J shed 3 bases, with 12 bases lying between them. The CDR3 has 15 amino acids. Here the CDR3 reads CASSVDPGVDTEAFF. CDR3 sequence (DNA): TGTGCCAGCAGCGTAGATCCAGGGGTGGACACTGAAGCTTTCTTT.

The J gene is TRBJ2-1, the V gene TRBV27, with TRBD2 identical over 9 bases. J lost 3 bases, V lost 7 bases, and 7 bases had no gene match. The germline V gene has CDR1 MNHEY and CDR2 SMNVEV (reference sequence). This CDR3 comprises 15 residues. This chain's CDR3 is CASTFGLASYNEQFF. In nucleotides, the CDR3 is TGTGCCAGCACCTTTGGACTAGCGAGCTACAATGAGCAGTTCTTC.

The chain employs TRBV7-2 and TRBJ1-5, with a possible D match to TRBD1 (5 bases). The CDR3 sequence is 13 residues long. With 5 bases removed from V and 4 bases from J, the gap between germline ends came to 9 bases. Germline V gene data show CDR1 as SGHTA and CDR2 as FQGNSA. CDR3 bases: TGTGCCAGCAGCGTCCAGGGTAATCAGCCCCAGCATTTT. Amino acid sequence: CASSVQGNQPQHF.

The chain links TRBV19 to TRBJ2-2, with 15 nucleotides matching TRBD2. Trimming cost V 1 base and J 5 bases; bases outside gene matches: 5. The CDR3 has 18 residues. CDR1 is LNHDA, CDR2 SQIVND, per germline (reference sequence). The CDR3 nucleotides are TGTGCCAGTAGTATAGTGGGACTAGCGGGGGGATATACCGGGGAGCTGTTTTTT. Translating gives CASSIVGLAGGYTGELFF.

The V and J genes are TRBV19 and TRBJ2-5, with D tentatively TRBD1 (6 bases). CDR3 length: 13 residues. Trimming stripped 5 bases from V and 5 bases from J, with 12 bases between. Per germline, CDR1 LNHDA and CDR2 SQIVND (reference sequence). The CDR3 DNA reads TGTGCCAGTAGTCTACAGGGTTATGAGACCCAGTACTTC. Protein sequence: CASSLQGYETQYF. Full variable domain (missing parts from reference TRBV19 and TRBJ2-5): DGGITQSPKYLFRKEGQNVTLSCEQNLNHDAMYWYRQDPGQGLRLIYYSQIVNDFQKGDIAEGYSVSREKKESFPLTVTSAQKNPTAFYLCASSLQGYETQYFGPGTRLLVL.

The chain uses TRBV5-1 and TRBJ2-7; 9 bases match TRBD1. V shed 0 bases and J 1 base; nucleotides not matched to a gene: 5. The CDR3 consists of 16 residues. Germline-derived CDR1 and CDR2 are SGHRS and YFSETQ. DNA for the CDR3: TGCGCCAGCAGCTTGGTTATGGGACAGGGATCCTACGAGCAGTACTTC. This encodes CASSLVMGQGSYEQYF.

In DNA form, the CDR3 reads TGTGCCAGCAGCCCATTTGGGGCTAGCGGGAGTCTACAGTATCTGGGGCAGTACTTC. This codes for CASSPFGASGSLQYLGQYF. The rearrangement links TRBV7-6 to TRBJ2-7; TRBD2 matches 10 bases. Germline trimming cut 5 bases from V and 9 bases from J; bases unmatched to any gene: 25. The CDR3 has 19 amino acids. Germline loops: CDR1 SGHVS, CDR2 FNYEAQ.

The CDR3 region is CSVGTDQPQHF. The CDR3 nucleotides are TGCAGCGTGGGGACAGATCAGCCCCAGCATTTT. The V gene is TRBV29-1, the J gene TRBJ1-5, with 7 positions matching TRBD1. This CDR3 contains 11 residues. Per the germline V gene, CDR1 is SQVTM and CDR2 is ANQGSEA. The V segment lost 6 bases and the J segment 5 bases; nucleotides outside the gene matches: 1.

The V call is TRBV4-3, the J call TRBJ1-4, with a tentative D call TRBD1 (6 bases). Trimming shortened V by 1 base and J by 7 bases, and 13 bases separated the two germline ends. Germline V CDR1 and CDR2: LGHNA, YSLEER. The CDR3 sequence is 15 residues long. The CDR3 region has the DNA TGCGCCAGCAGCCAAGTTTATGGGGGCACTGAAAAACTGTTTTTT. Amino acid sequence: CASSQVYGGTEKLFF.

Concerning this clone: The junction does not match germline at one end; this may be a read error. CDR3 in DNA: TGTGCTAGCAGCGTCCAGGGCGGCAATGAGCAGTTCTTC. The encoded protein is CASSVQGGNEQFF. The genes are TRBV7-7 and TRBJ2-1; D is possibly TRBD1 (5 bases). The CDR3 loop spans 13 amino acids. Germline V CDR1 and CDR2: SSHAT, FNYEAQ (reference sequence).

The chain joins TRBV14 to TRBJ2-7; maybe TRBD1 (6 bases). Trimming cost V 6 bases and J 0 bases, with 9 bases left between them. Germline V gene lookup returns CDR1 SGHDN and CDR2 FVKESK. CDR3 length: 13 amino acids. The CDR3 DNA reads TGTGCCAGCAGAACAGGGAGCTCCTACGAGCAGTACTTC. Translation: CASRTGSSYEQYF.

This clone came up once. This rearrangement joins TRBV4-2 to TRBJ1-2, with a possible D match to TRBD1 (6 bases). This CDR3 spans 14 amino acids. Germline values: CDR1 LGHNA, CDR2 YNFKEQ. V lost 1 base to trimming and J lost 1 base, with 7 bases between them. The DNA for the CDR3 is TGTGCCAGCAGCCAAGGGACAGTTAACTATGGCTACACCTTC. Translating it yields CASSQGTVNYGYTF.

This clone was recorded once. J is TRBJ2-7 and V is TRBV5-4; 10 bases match TRBD2. The V gene end was trimmed by 4 bases and the J gene end by 2 bases; junction bases not matched to a gene: 6. In germline, CDR1 is SGHNT, CDR2 YYREEE (reference sequence). The CDR3 has 15 amino acids. The CDR3 nucleotides are TGTGCCAGCAGCCACGGGACTAGCGCAACCTACGAGCAGTACTTC. It translates to CASSHGTSATYEQYF.

The chain links TRBV4-3 to TRBJ2-5; tentatively, D is TRBD2 (6 bases). The germline CDR1 and CDR2 sequences are LGHNA and YSLEER. Trimming cost V 0 bases and J 2 bases, with 10 bases left between them. This CDR3 spans 15 amino acids. The CDR3 reads CASSQDMGTQETQYF. The CDR3 DNA is TGCGCCAGCAGCCAAGATATGGGGACTCAAGAGACCCAGTACTTC.

This chain connects TRBV28 to TRBJ2-1; D gene unclear. CDR1 is MDHEN and CDR2 is SYDVKM in the germline V gene. This CDR3 spans 15 amino acids. Trimming took 4 bases from V and 0 from J, leaving 10 bases between them. CDR3 sequence (DNA): TGTGCCAGCAGTTCAGACCGGAGCTCCTACAATGAGCAGTTCTTC. Translating gives CASSSDRSSYNEQFF.

This sequence joins TRBV6-1 and TRBJ2-3; 7 bases are a match to TRBD1. Trimming took 7 bases from V and 1 from J; bases not matched to a gene: 8. CDR1 is MNHNS and CDR2 is SASEGT in the germline V gene. CDR3 length equals 15 residues. CDR3 protein: CASTTQGPGTDTQYF. CDR3 DNA: TGTGCCAGCACTACACAGGGGCCGGGCACAGATACGCAGTATTTT.

J is TRBJ1-4 and V is TRBV10-3; D possibly corresponds to TRBD1 (6 bases). The V end lost 4 bases, the J end lost 4 bases, and 22 bases lay between the germline ends. The CDR3 runs to 18 residues. CDR1 is ENHRY, CDR2 SYGVKD, per germline. This CDR3 is CAISAGGPDRQSNEKLFF. The CDR3 bases are TGTGCCATCAGTGCTGGGGGCCCAGATAGGCAGAGTAATGAAAAACTGTTTTTT.

The CDR3 here is CASTPMGQGVNEQYF. In nucleotides, the CDR3 is TGTGCCAGCACCCCTATGGGACAGGGGGTCAACGAGCAGTACTTC. The J gene is TRBJ2-7, the V gene TRBV5-6, with 11 bases lining up with TRBD1. Trimming at V came to 6 bases and at J to 5 bases, leaving 10 bases not matched to a gene. The CDR3 totals 15 residues. Per the germline V gene, CDR1 is SGHDT and CDR2 is YYEEEE.